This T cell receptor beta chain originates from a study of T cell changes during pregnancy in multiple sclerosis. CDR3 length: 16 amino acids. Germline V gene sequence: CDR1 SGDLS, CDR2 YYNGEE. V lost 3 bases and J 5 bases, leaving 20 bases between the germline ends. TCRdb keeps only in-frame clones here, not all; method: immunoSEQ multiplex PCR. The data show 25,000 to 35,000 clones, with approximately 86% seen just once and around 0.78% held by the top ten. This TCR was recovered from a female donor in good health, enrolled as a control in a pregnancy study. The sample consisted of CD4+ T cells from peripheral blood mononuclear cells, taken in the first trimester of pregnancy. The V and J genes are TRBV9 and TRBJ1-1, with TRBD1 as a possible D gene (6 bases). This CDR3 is CASSETLQGMRTEAFF. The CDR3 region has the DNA TGTGCCAGCAGCGAGACCCTACAGGGAATGAGAACTGAAGCTTTCTTT.